The 16 T cell receptor beta chains below all came from one sample that was sequenced in a study of tissue T cells after allogeneic stem cell transplantation. Generated by immunoSEQ multiplex PCR, the TCRdb table keeps only in-frame clones and is missing some. Here the sample spans more than 7,000 clones, more than 50% being singletons. The source material was tissue from the jejunum, sampled at autopsy. The receptors were sampled from a female donor over 55 with lung cancer.

V usage is TRBV19 and J usage is TRBJ1-2; no definite D call. The CDR3 covers 11 residues. Per the germline V gene, CDR1 is LNHDA and CDR2 is SQIVND (reference sequence). Trimming shortened V by 0 bases and J by 5 bases, and 1 base separated the two germline ends. CDR3 region: CASSIEYGYTF. The CDR3 DNA follows: TGTGCCAGTAGTATAGAGTATGGCTACACCTTC.

This clone has just one count. The chain employs TRBV12-3 or TRBV12-4 and TRBJ2-3, with D unresolved. The CDR3 has 13 residues. V was pared by 7 bases and J by 1 base, with 9 bases between. The CDR3 DNA reads as TGTGCCAGCAATAGTAGGGGCACAGATACGCAGTATTTT. Amino acid sequence: CASNSRGTDTQYF.

The rearrangement links TRBV30 to TRBJ1-1, with D possibly being TRBD1 (5 bases). Germline V CDR1 and CDR2: GTSNPN, SVGIG (reference sequence). This CDR3 has 14 residues. The V end lost 3 bases, the J end lost 1 base, and 12 bases lay between the germline ends. The DNA of the CDR3 is TGTGCCTGGAGCTTCCTCACAGGGAACACTGAAGCTTTCTTT. Protein product: CAWSFLTGNTEAFF.

The chain combines TRBV10-3 with TRBJ2-2; D possibly corresponds to TRBD2 (6 bases). V gave up 6 bases and J gave up 3 bases, with 11 bases separating them. The CDR3 is made up of 14 amino acids. Germline CDR1 and CDR2: ENHRY and SYGVKD. The CDR3 protein is CAISGSYDTGELFF. The CDR3, as DNA: TGTGCCATCAGCGGGAGTTATGACACCGGGGAGCTGTTTTTT.

The chain has TRBV7-6 and TRBJ1-4; 8 positions match TRBD1. Germline lookup yields CDR1 SGHVS and CDR2 FNYEAQ. The J segment lost 10 bases and the V segment lost 5 bases, leaving 15 bases of the junction unmatched. This CDR3 has 16 amino acids. The CDR3 nucleotides are TGTGCCAGCAGCGAACCTCCCGGGACAGGATTTGGAAAACTGTTTTTT. Translated, it gives CASSEPPGTGFGKLFF. The full variable domain, completed using reference TRBV7-6 and TRBJ1-4, is GAGVSQSPRYKVTKRGQDVALRCDPISGHVSLYWYRQALGQGPEFLTYFNYEAQQDKSGLPNDRFSAERPEGSISTLTIQRTEQRDSAMYRCASSEPPGTGFGKLFFGSGTQLSVL.

This clone is judged hyperexpanded. V and J are TRBV2 and TRBJ2-1, with TRBD2 as a possible D gene (6 bases). The V end was cut by 7 bases, the J end by 6 bases, with 16 bases between. Germline CDR1 reads SNHLY; CDR2 reads FYNNEI. This CDR3 is 14 amino acids long. This CDR3 reads CASTWRAGANEQFF. DNA of the CDR3: TGTGCCAGCACCTGGAGGGCCGGGGCCAATGAGCAGTTCTTC.

Only one count was recorded for this clone. The chain has TRBV5-1 and TRBJ2-2, with D unresolved. Germline V gene data show CDR1 as SGHRS and CDR2 as YFSETQ. The germline V and J ends were trimmed by 4 bases and 6 bases, with 10 bases remaining between them. This CDR3 has 13 amino acids. The CDR3 loop is CASSVGGAGELFF. Written as DNA, the CDR3 is TGCGCCAGCAGCGTGGGTGGCGCCGGGGAGCTGTTTTTT.

This clone has just one count. The V and J genes are TRBV13 and TRBJ1-1; D remains unclear. Trimming shortened V by 5 bases and J by 3 bases, and 10 bases separated the two germline ends. From germline, CDR1 is PRHDT and CDR2 FYEKMQ (reference sequence). This CDR3 comprises 13 residues. Here the CDR3 reads CASSVDRYTEAFF. CDR3 nucleotides: TGTGCCAGCAGCGTGGACCGATACACTGAAGCTTTCTTT.

V gene TRBV11-2 combines with J gene TRBJ2-1; 10 nucleotides line up with TRBD2. CDR1 and CDR2 (germline): SGHAT, FQNNGV. After removal of 6 bases from V and 9 bases from J, the junction contained 14 bases not matched to a gene. CDR3 length: 16 residues. The CDR3 loop is CASSITGTSVTGEQFF. DNA for the CDR3: TGTGCCAGCAGTATTACCGGGACTAGCGTTACCGGTGAGCAGTTCTTC.

The chain has TRBV4-1 and TRBJ2-1, with 10 bases lining up with TRBD2. The junction had 5 bases not matched to a gene; V was cut back by 0 bases and J by 9 bases. Germline V gene sequence: CDR1 MGHRA, CDR2 YSYEKL. The CDR3 contains 15 residues. The DNA of the CDR3 is TGCGCCAGCAGCCAAGAAACTAGCGGGGCTCTTGAGCAGTTCTTC. Protein product: CASSQETSGALEQFF.

The chain recombines TRBV12-3 or TRBV12-4 with TRBJ2-1; 8 nucleotides match TRBD1. This CDR3 region has 12 residues. With 6 bases clipped from V and 7 bases from J, the junction kept 2 bases outside the gene matches. The CDR3, as DNA: TGTGCCAGCAGGAGGACAGGGAATGAGCAGTTCTTC. Translation gives CASRRTGNEQFF.

The gene calls are TRBV5-8 and TRBJ2-3; 8 bases agree with TRBD1. CDR3 length: 16 residues. V lost 3 bases, J lost 2 bases, and 8 bases stayed unmatched. The V gene's germline CDR1 is SGHTS and CDR2 YDEGEE. The chain's CDR3 is CASSSGQGYNTDTQYF. CDR3 DNA sequence: TGTGCCAGCAGCTCAGGACAGGGTTATAACACAGATACGCAGTATTTT.

The chain joins TRBV7-2 to TRBJ2-1; 10 positions match TRBD2. Germline assignment: CDR1 SGHTA and CDR2 FQGNSA. There are 15 residues in the CDR3. With 7 bases clipped from V and 8 bases from J, the junction kept 11 bases outside the gene matches. The CDR3 spells CASNFKRGGVDEQFF. CDR3 nucleotides: TGTGCCAGCAACTTTAAGCGGGGGGGCGTCGATGAGCAGTTCTTC.

V gene TRBV18 combines with J gene TRBJ2-7; 9 bases agree with TRBD1. Germline CDR1 is KGHSH and CDR2 is LQKENI. This CDR3 region has 13 residues. J lost 6 bases, V lost 3 bases, and 3 bases had no gene match. The CDR3 DNA follows: TGTGCCAGCTCACCCCCGGACAGGGGCGAGCAGTACTTC. It codes for CASSPPDRGEQYF.

The chain has TRBV18 and TRBJ1-6; D is possibly TRBD1 (5 bases). The CDR3 length is 14 residues. V was clipped by 6 bases and J by 7 bases, with 13 bases between them. The germline V gene encodes CDR1 KGHSH and CDR2 LQKENI. The CDR3 here is CASSADRKNSPLHF. The CDR3 nucleotides read TGTGCCAGCTCGGCCGACAGAAAGAATTCACCCCTCCACTTT.

V usage is TRBV18 and J usage is TRBJ2-7; weak D call: TRBD2 (5 bases). Trimming took off 8 bases at V and 2 bases at J, with 13 bases between the two ends. Germline lookup yields CDR1 KGHSH and CDR2 LQKENI. CDR3 length equals 13 residues. CDR3 bases: TGTGCCAGCGCCGGGGTGTCCACCTACGAGCAGTACTTC. Translated, it gives CASAGVSTYEQYF.